This record concerns one TCR beta chain sequence. The specificity of this receptor is unknown. At one end the junction does not follow the germline gene, possibly because of a read error. The record originates from a study of breast tumors, draining lymph nodes, adjacent tissues (dated by TCRdb to about 2016). With respect to the entire study: The study compared TCR beta repertoires across tumor, adjacent nontumor tissue and axillary lymph nodes from breast cancer patients. In human breast cancer, the study set out to assess how tumor, surrounding tissue and draining lymph node repertoires relate to one another and whether T cells might be exchanged between them.

Lymph node samples came from the axillary draining lymph nodes of breast cancer patients. There are 17 amino acids in the CDR3, from cysteine to phenylalanine inclusive. Kept here is only the CDR3 DNA, which spans 51 bases and is read in frame from base 1. Looking up the germline V gene (reference sequence) yields CDR1 SSHAT and CDR2 FNYEAQ. Sequencing was performed on an Illumina HiSeq 2000. TCR beta chain libraries were generated by multiplex PCR amplification. High-throughput sequencing was used to analyze the amplified TCR beta chain products. TCRdb ran its own pipeline on the public reads, namely fastp trimming at Q25 and MiXCR clone calling, and kept in-frame beta chains. Entries that share a CDR3 protein sequence are merged under the most common genes and DNA. In this sample the table shows around 110,000 distinct CDR3 sequences, under 40% of which occur a single time. Approximately 5% of the sample comes from the top ten.

General study outcomes and caveats: T-cell repertoire diversity in tumors was found to be lower than in lymph nodes but higher than in nontumor tissue, and preferential V and J gene usage was observed. The study presented the conclusion that tumor T cells originate in lymph nodes as consistent with a hypothesis, not as something directly demonstrated. In luminal-like breast cancer, tumor and nontumor tissue repertoires resembled each other significantly more than in basal-like breast cancer. A scenario in which most tumor T cells derive from the lymph node and then expand within tumor tissue was judged to be consistent with the data.

The sample taken for sequencing was axillary lymph node tissue. The source of this sequence is a female donor with breast cancer. Some clones in this sample may be carry-over from other donors' samples. Here the chain combines TRBV7-7 and TRBJ2-7; 13 of the junction bases match TRBD2. DNA sequence: TGTGCTAGCAGCTTAGTACTAGCGGGAGGGGACTCCTACGAGCAGTACTTC. This codes for CASSLVLAGGDSYEQYF. The CDR3, completed at both ends by the reference TRBV7-7 and TRBJ2-7 genes, gives the full variable domain GAGVSQSPRYKVTKRGQDVTLRCDPISSHATLYWYQQALGQGPEFLTYFNYEAQPDKSGLPSDRFSAERPEGSISTLTIQRTEQRDSAMYRCASSLVLAGGDSYEQYFGPGTRLTVT.